A single sample is the source of the 23 T cell receptor beta chains below, sequenced in a study of shared clonotypes between healthy human individuals. Using immunoSEQ multiplex PCR, the repertoire was profiled, and TCRdb retains in-frame clones only, with some absent. The sample yields under 2.5 million clones, under 95% seen once. The sample taken for sequencing was naive CD4+ T cells from PBMCs. Sample subset: CD45RA+ positively selected. The origin of the receptors is a man between 18 and 29 years old in good health. Some clones in this sample may be carry-over from other donors' samples.

Of note for this clone: Distinct nucleotide sequences in the sample also encode this CDR3. The chain recombines TRBV5-8 with TRBJ1-1; D gene uncertain. The germline V and J ends were trimmed by 2 bases and 3 bases, with 2 bases remaining between them. CDR1 and CDR2 (germline): SGHTS, YDEGEE. The CDR3 has 11 residues. For the CDR3, the DNA is TGTGCCAGCAGCTTTTACACTGAAGCTTTCTTT. It specifies CASSFYTEAFF.

The rearrangement links TRBV10-3 to TRBJ2-1; TRBD1 agrees at 8 bases. With 3 bases clipped from V and 2 bases from J, the junction kept 6 bases outside the gene matches. Per the germline V gene, CDR1 is ENHRY and CDR2 is SYGVKD. The CDR3 is 16 amino acids. Here the CDR3 DNA reads TGTGCCATCAGTGACCTTACAGGGGGAGCCTACAATGAGCAGTTCTTC. It yields the protein CAISDLTGGAYNEQFF.

This rearrangement joins TRBV11-2 to TRBJ2-7, with 10 bases identical to TRBD2. Trimming at V came to 6 bases and at J to 0 bases, leaving 14 bases not matched to a gene. From germline, CDR1 is SGHAT and CDR2 FQNNGV. This CDR3 comprises 18 residues. The DNA of the CDR3 is TGTGCCAGCAGTGTCTGGTGGGCTAGCGGGAGAACCTCCTACGAGCAGTACTTC. Residues: CASSVWWASGRTSYEQYF. Variable domain in full (rest from reference TRBV11-2 and TRBJ2-7): EAGVAQSPRYKIIEKRQSVAFWCNPISGHATLYWYQQILGQGPKLLIQFQNNGVVDDSQLPKDRFSAERLKGVDSTLKIQPAKLEDSAVYLCASSVWWASGRTSYEQYFGPGTRLTVT.

The V and J genes are TRBV28 and TRBJ1-2, with D hard to call. CDR1 MDHEN and CDR2 SYDVKM come from the germline V gene. The CDR3 sequence is 15 residues long. Trimming removed 6 bases from V and 4 bases from J, with 18 bases in between. The chain's CDR3 is CASSQPGVIIYGYTF. DNA of the CDR3: TGTGCCAGCAGCCAGCCGGGAGTGATAATCTATGGCTACACCTTC.

The CDR3 reads CASSLTFAKETQYF. For the CDR3, the DNA is TGTGCCAGCAGCCTAACTTTCGCCAAAGAGACCCAGTACTTC. The chain has TRBV5-4 and TRBJ2-5; no definite D call. The CDR3 is 14 residues long. The V gene's germline CDR1 is SGHNT and CDR2 YYREEE (reference sequence). Trimming removed 4 bases from V and 3 bases from J, with 13 bases in between. The full variable domain, with the rest looked up from reference TRBV5-4 and TRBJ2-5, is ETGVTQSPTHLIKTRGQQVTLRCSSQSGHNTVSWYQQALGQGPQFIFQYYREEENGRGNFPPRFSGLQFPNYSSELNVNALELDDSALYLCASSLTFAKETQYFGPGTRLLVL.

In DNA form, the CDR3 reads TGTGCCAGCAGCTTGATCGGCGGAGAGAGCTACACCTTC. Protein sequence: CASSLIGGESYTF. The chain recombines TRBV5-4 with TRBJ1-2, with D hard to call. The germline gives CDR1 SGHNT, CDR2 YYREEE (reference sequence). This CDR3 contains 13 residues. Trimming left V 1 base short and J 9 bases short, with 13 bases between. The full variable domain, in which reference TRBV5-4 and TRBJ1-2 provide the parts outside the CDR3, is ETGVTQSPTHLIKTRGQQVTLRCSSQSGHNTVSWYQQALGQGPQFIFQYYREEENGRGNFPPRFSGLQFPNYSSELNVNALELDDSALYLCASSLIGGESYTFGSGTRLTVV.

The V call is TRBV6-1, the J call TRBJ2-5; 7 bases fit TRBD1. Germline V gene sequence: CDR1 MNHNS, CDR2 SASEGT. This CDR3 region has 16 residues. After removal of 2 bases from V and 4 bases from J, the junction contained 10 bases not matched to a gene. CDR3 sequence reads: CASSETGQPWGETQYF. In DNA form, the CDR3 reads TGTGCCAGCAGTGAAACGGGACAGCCCTGGGGAGAGACCCAGTACTTC.

V is TRBV10-3 and J is TRBJ2-1; TRBD2 agrees at 8 bases. Germline V CDR1 and CDR2: ENHRY, SYGVKD. The CDR3 consists of 18 residues. J lost 6 bases, V lost 1 base, and 14 bases had no gene match. CDR3 region: CAISELPGLGTGSNEQFF. The CDR3 region has the DNA TGTGCCATCAGTGAGTTACCGGGACTAGGAACCGGTAGCAATGAGCAGTTCTTC.

J is TRBJ1-3 and V is TRBV6-5; D is possibly TRBD1 (5 bases). The CDR3 has 14 residues. Looked up from germline, CDR1 is MNHEY and CDR2 is SVGAGI. Trimming cost V 2 bases and J 2 bases, with 7 bases left between them. CDR3 nucleotides: TGTGCCAGCAGTTACCTGGGGCCTGGAAACACCATATATTTT. Translated: CASSYLGPGNTIYF.

The chain has TRBV10-3 and TRBJ2-3; 13 bases map to TRBD2. Looked up from germline, CDR1 is ENHRY and CDR2 is SYGVKD. V shed 9 bases and J 2 bases; nucleotides not matched to a gene: 2. The CDR3 is 14 residues long. The CDR3 loop is CAMGLAGTTDTQYF. As DNA, the CDR3 is TGTGCCATGGGACTAGCGGGGACCACAGATACGCAGTATTTT.

This chain links TRBV28 with TRBJ2-1, with 8 nucleotides matching TRBD2. There are 17 residues in the CDR3. CDR1 is MDHEN, CDR2 SYDVKM, per germline. With 9 bases clipped from V and 2 bases from J, the junction kept 15 bases outside the gene matches. CDR3 loop: CASSPRGGRPPYNEQFF. DNA for the CDR3: TGTGCCAGTTCCCCCAGGGGCGGGAGGCCCCCCTACAATGAGCAGTTCTTC.

This rearrangement joins TRBV6-4 to TRBJ1-2; 8 positions match TRBD1. Germline loops: CDR1 MRHNA, CDR2 SNTAGT. The CDR3 is made up of 14 amino acids. Germline trimming cut 6 bases from V and 4 bases from J; bases unmatched to any gene: 7. The CDR3 loop is CASSPRGHGYGYTF. The CDR3 region has the DNA TGTGCCAGCAGCCCCAGGGGGCATGGCTATGGCTACACCTTC.

This rearrangement joins TRBV6-4 to TRBJ1-1, with 7 bases matching TRBD1. Germline loops: CDR1 MRHNA, CDR2 SNTAGT. The CDR3 is 14 residues long. The ends lost 5 bases at V and 1 base at J; junction bases unmatched: 4. CDR3: CASSQRQGNTEAFF. In nucleotides, the CDR3 is TGTGCCAGCAGTCAGAGACAGGGGAACACTGAAGCTTTCTTT.

This clone is a singleton in its sample. This sequence joins TRBV11-2 and TRBJ2-1, with 8 positions matching TRBD2. Looked up from germline, CDR1 is SGHAT and CDR2 is FQNNGV. The CDR3 is 18 amino acids. V lost 8 bases, J lost 1 base, and 16 bases stayed unmatched. CDR3 sequence: CASRGVGTSGSSYNEQFF. In DNA form, the CDR3 reads TGTGCCAGCCGGGGGGTAGGCACTAGCGGATCATCCTACAATGAGCAGTTCTTC.

The CDR3 loop reads CASSRAGTGELFF. CDR3 DNA: TGCGCCAGCAGTAGGGCCGGCACCGGGGAGCTGTTTTTT. The chain is built from TRBV5-1 and TRBJ2-2, with D hard to call. V lost 5 bases, J lost 4 bases, and 9 bases lay in between. Germline CDR1 and CDR2: SGHRS and YFSETQ. The CDR3 sequence is 13 residues long. The entire variable domain, with the rest obtained from reference TRBV5-1 and TRBJ2-2, is as follows: KAGVTQTPRYLIKTRGQQVTLSCSPISGHRSVSWYQQTPGQGLQFLFEYFSETQRNKGNFPGRFSGRQFSNSRSEMNVSTLELGDSALYLCASSRAGTGELFFGEGSRLTVL.

The chain couples TRBV30 to TRBJ1-5; maybe TRBD1 (6 bases). CDR3 length: 15 residues. Germline V gives CDR1 GTSNPN, CDR2 SVGIG (reference sequence). V was shortened by 7 bases and J by 7 bases, with 23 bases between the two germline ends. The CDR3 coding sequence is TGTGCCTCAAAGGAGGGGTGGGGGCGCGGGCAGCCCCAGCATTTT. This translates into CASKEGWGRGQPQHF.

The genes are TRBV9 and TRBJ1-2; no clear D gene. V gave up 3 bases and J gave up 1 base, with 13 bases separating them. CDR1 is SGDLS, CDR2 YYNGEE, per germline. The CDR3 length is 15 residues. In DNA, the CDR3 is TGTGCCAGCAGCGCCAACGAGGATTTTAACTATGGCTACACCTTC. Protein product: CASSANEDFNYGYTF.

This chain uses TRBV5-1 with TRBJ1-1, with D perhaps matching TRBD1 (6 bases). The V end lost 0 bases, the J end lost 7 bases, and 13 bases lay between the germline ends. CDR1 SGHRS and CDR2 YFSETQ come from the germline V gene. This CDR3 comprises 14 residues. The CDR3 DNA reads as TGCGCCAGCAGCTTGGACAGGGTGTATGGTGAAGCTTTCTTT. Protein product: CASSLDRVYGEAFF.

The chain carries TRBV9 and TRBJ2-5; 8 bases fit TRBD2. V was clipped by 3 bases and J by 0 bases; unmatched bases: 4. The CDR3 consists of 15 residues. Germline V gives CDR1 SGDLS, CDR2 YYNGEE. In DNA, the CDR3 is TGTGCCAGCAGCGGTCAGCGGGAGAACCAAGAGACCCAGTACTTC. Amino acid sequence: CASSGQRENQETQYF. Looking up the rest from reference TRBV9 and TRBJ2-5 gives the full variable domain: DSGVTQTPKHLITATGQRVTLRCSPRSGDLSVYWYQQSLDQGLQFLIQYYNGEERAKGNILERFSAQQFPDLHSELNLSSLELGDSALYFCASSGQRENQETQYFGPGTRLLVL.

This chain uses TRBV5-4 with TRBJ2-7, with 10 bases lining up with TRBD2. J lost 5 bases, V lost 1 base, and 12 bases had no gene match. This CDR3 spans 17 amino acids. Looked up from germline, CDR1 is SGHNT and CDR2 is YYREEE (reference sequence). The CDR3 here is CASSLSVTSGRADEQYF. The CDR3 nucleotides are TGTGCCAGCAGCTTGAGTGTGACTAGCGGGCGGGCCGACGAGCAGTACTTC.

In the case of this clone: Within the sample, other DNA sequences also encode this same CDR3. The J gene is TRBJ2-6, the V gene TRBV5-1, with D hard to call. Germline lookup yields CDR1 SGHRS and CDR2 YFSETQ. The CDR3 has 14 residues. The V end was cut by 0 bases, the J end by 2 bases, with 3 bases between. CDR3 DNA sequence: TGCGCCAGCAGCTTGGATCCTGGGGCCAACGTCCTGACTTTC. Protein: CASSLDPGANVLTF.

The rearrangement joins TRBV18 to TRBJ2-5, with no clear D. Germline V gene data show CDR1 as KGHSH and CDR2 as LQKENI. Trimming took off 6 bases at V and 3 bases at J, with 17 bases between the two ends. The CDR3 consists of 15 residues. CDR3 sequence: CASSPSPGGKETQYF. The CDR3 region has the DNA TGTGCCAGCTCTCCCAGCCCGGGCGGTAAAGAGACCCAGTACTTC.

A remark on this clone: Other DNA sequences within the sample encode an identical CDR3. J is TRBJ2-3 and V is TRBV18; 10 positions agree with TRBD1. After removal of 0 bases from V and 4 bases from J, the junction contained 4 bases not matched to a gene. This CDR3 is built from 16 residues. Germline CDR1 KGHSH, CDR2 LQKENI. The CDR3 nucleotides read TGTGCCAGCTCACCACCCCGGACAGGGGGGGCAGATACGCAGTATTTT. Residues: CASSPPRTGGADTQYF.